The rows below give T cell receptor beta chains drawn from one sample of a study of cytomegalovirus exposure and HLA in healthy donors. The repertoire was sequenced with immunoSEQ multiplex PCR; TCRdb's copy has only in-frame clones and lacks some. Here the sample spans around 130,000 clones, more than 60% being singletons. Source material: PBMCs. The receptors stem from a woman between 35 and 50 years old in good health and CMV-seronegative. CDR3s include the opening cysteine and the closing phenylalanine or tryptophan. D genes are given only for firm matches. A clone size is listed for some rows: how often the clone was seen (once, few, many), or a class if it is expanded.

-	TRBV27	TRBJ1-1	few	CASSPTGNTEAFF	TGTGCCAGCAGTCCGACAGGGAACACTGAAGCTTTCTTT
-	TRBV9	TRBJ2-3	-	CASSSRGRARDTQYF	TGTGCCAGCAGCTCGAGGGGGAGGGCGAGAGATACGCAGTATTTT
TRBD2	TRBV29-1	TRBJ2-5	-	CSVAGLAGETQYF	TGCAGCGTTGCAGGACTAGCGGGAGAGACCCAGTACTTC
TRBD2	TRBV4-1	TRBJ2-7	-	CASSLTSGETYEQYF	TGCGCCAGCAGCCTCACTAGCGGGGAAACCTACGAGCAGTACTTC
-	TRBV7-2	TRBJ1-4	-	CASSRPGGGRANEKLFF	TGTGCCAGCAGCCGACCCGGGGGGGGGAGGGCTAATGAAAAACTGTTTTTT
TRBD1	TRBV7-3	TRBJ2-2	once	CASSSQGDGGELFF	TGTGCCAGCAGCAGTCAGGGGGATGGCGGGGAGCTGTTTTTT
-	TRBV18	TRBJ2-5	-	CASSPRQGRGETQYF	TGTGCCAGCTCACCACGACAGGGGAGGGGAGAGACCCAGTACTTC
-	TRBV28	TRBJ2-7	few	CASSSPPGYEQYF	TGTGCCAGCAGTTCCCCCCCAGGCTACGAGCAGTACTTC
-	TRBV2	TRBJ2-3	-	CASSVLVDTQYF	TGTGCCAGCAGTGTCCTAGTGGATACGCAGTATTTT
TRBD2	TRBV6-6	TRBJ2-7	once	CASSYGGTSGHEQYF	TGTGCCAGCAGTTATGGAGGGACTAGCGGACACGAGCAGTACTTC
-	TRBV5-8	TRBJ1-2	-	CASSYFRDGYTF	TGTGCCAGCAGCTATTTCAGGGATGGCTACACCTTC
TRBD2	TRBV4-2	TRBJ2-1	once	CASSQAGGEYNEQFF	TGTGCCAGCAGCCAAGCTGGGGGGGAGTACAATGAGCAGTTCTTC
TRBD1	TRBV4-2	TRBJ2-5	-	CASSQEATGYRETQYF	TGTGCCAGCAGCCAAGAGGCGACAGGGTATAGAGAGACCCAGTACTTC
TRBD2	TRBV9	TRBJ2-3	-	CASSVNPSDPGGDTQYF	TGTGCCAGCAGCGTGAACCCGTCGGACCCGGGGGGAGATACGCAGTATTTT
-	TRBV28	TRBJ1-6	-	CASSFVNSPLHF	TGTGCCAGCAGTTTCGTGAATTCACCCCTCCACTTT
TRBD2	TRBV5-1	TRBJ2-7	few	CASSSTSSYEQYF	TGCGCCAGCAGCTCGACTAGCTCTTACGAGCAGTACTTC
TRBD1	TRBV11-3	TRBJ2-1	-	CASSSTPQGDEQFF	TGTGCCAGCAGCTCCACCCCCCAGGGGGATGAGCAGTTCTTC
-	TRBV7-2	TRBJ2-7	-	CASSLEWGAHYEQYF	TGTGCCAGCAGCTTAGAGTGGGGAGCCCACTACGAGCAGTACTTC
TRBD1	TRBV19	TRBJ1-4	-	CASSRTGEGGKLFF	TGTGCCAGTAGTAGGACAGGGGAAGGCGGAAAACTGTTTTTT
-	TRBV11-2	TRBJ1-4	-	CASSFNRDEKLFF	TGTGCCAGCAGCTTTAACAGAGATGAAAAACTGTTTTTT
TRBD2	TRBV27	TRBJ2-2	-	CASSLRRQGLAGVTGELFF	TGTGCCAGCAGCCTCCGGAGGCAGGGCCTAGCGGGAGTCACCGGGGAGCTGTTTTTT
-	TRBV19	TRBJ2-7	-	CASSIPTDSYEQYF	TGTGCCAGTAGTATTCCCACAGACTCCTACGAGCAGTACTTC
-	TRBV6-5	TRBJ2-4	-	CASSYSKAGEGIQYF	TGTGCCAGCAGTTACTCGAAGGCAGGAGAGGGCATTCAGTACTTC
TRBD1	TRBV7-9	TRBJ1-2	-	CSSSLDRTDPNYGYTF	TGTTCCAGCAGCTTGGACAGGACAGACCCTAACTATGGCTACACCTTC